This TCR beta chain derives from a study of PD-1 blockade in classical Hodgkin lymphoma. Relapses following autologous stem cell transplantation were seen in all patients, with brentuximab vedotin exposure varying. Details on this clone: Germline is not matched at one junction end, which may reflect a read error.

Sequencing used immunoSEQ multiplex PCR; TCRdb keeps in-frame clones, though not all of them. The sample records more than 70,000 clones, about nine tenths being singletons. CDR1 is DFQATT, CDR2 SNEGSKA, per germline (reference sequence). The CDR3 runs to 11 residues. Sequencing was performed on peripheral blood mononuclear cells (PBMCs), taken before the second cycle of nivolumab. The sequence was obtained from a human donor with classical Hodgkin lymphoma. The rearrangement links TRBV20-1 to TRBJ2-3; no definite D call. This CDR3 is CSATWTDTQYF. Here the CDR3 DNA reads TGCAGCGCTACTTGGACAGATACGCAGTATTTT.